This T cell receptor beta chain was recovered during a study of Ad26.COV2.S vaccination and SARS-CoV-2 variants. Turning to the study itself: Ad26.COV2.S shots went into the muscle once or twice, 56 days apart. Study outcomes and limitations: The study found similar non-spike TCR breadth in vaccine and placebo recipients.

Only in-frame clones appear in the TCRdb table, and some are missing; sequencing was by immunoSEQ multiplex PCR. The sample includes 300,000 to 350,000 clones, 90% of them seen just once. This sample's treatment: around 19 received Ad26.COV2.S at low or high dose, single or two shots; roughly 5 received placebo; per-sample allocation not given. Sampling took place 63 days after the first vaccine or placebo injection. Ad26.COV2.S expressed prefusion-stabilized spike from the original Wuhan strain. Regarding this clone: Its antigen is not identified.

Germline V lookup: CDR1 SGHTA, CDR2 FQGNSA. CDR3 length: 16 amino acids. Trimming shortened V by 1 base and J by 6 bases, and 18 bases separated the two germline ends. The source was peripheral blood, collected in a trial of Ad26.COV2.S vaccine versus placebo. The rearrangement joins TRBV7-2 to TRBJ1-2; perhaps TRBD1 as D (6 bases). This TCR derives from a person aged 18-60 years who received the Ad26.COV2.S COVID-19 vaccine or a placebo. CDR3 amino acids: CASSLDAGAPSDGYTF. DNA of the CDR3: TGTGCCAGCAGCTTAGACGCAGGGGCCCCTAGTGATGGCTACACCTTC. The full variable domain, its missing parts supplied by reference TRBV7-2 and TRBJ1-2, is GAGVSQSPSNKVTEKGKDVELRCDPISGHTALYWYRQSLGQGLEFLIYFQGNSAPDKSGLPSDRFSAERTGGSVSTLTIQRTQQEDSAVYLCASSLDAGAPSDGYTFGSGTRLTVV.